The 23 T cell receptor beta chains reported below all come from one sample, sequenced in a study of CD8 T cells in Susac syndrome. The RNA input was roughly 0.45 to 1 ug, and it was reverse transcribed with random hexamers. TCRdb called the immunoSEQ multiplex PCR reads again in MiXCR, with one record for every CDR3 protein. The sample lists about 200,000 distinct CDR3 sequences; around 95% were seen once. Input material: CD4+ T cells from PBMCs. These receptors were taken from a human donor with multiple sclerosis.

A few counts support this clonotype. The J gene is TRBJ2-3, the V gene TRBV29-1, with D hard to call. Per germline, CDR1 SQVTM and CDR2 ANQGSEA. This CDR3 is 11 amino acids long. V lost 7 bases and J lost 0, with 5 bases in between. The CDR3 coding sequence is TGCAGCGCACGCAGCACAGATACGCAGTATTTT. Its protein is CSARSTDTQYF.

Only one count was recorded for this clonotype. The chain is built from TRBV3-1 and TRBJ2-7; D is ambiguous. Trimming removed 1 base at V and 6 bases at J, with 13 bases between. Germline assignment: CDR1 LGHDT and CDR2 YNNKEL (reference sequence). This CDR3 spans 14 amino acids. The CDR3 here is CASSQVLTPGEQYF. The CDR3, as DNA: TGTGCCAGCAGCCAAGTCCTCACCCCCGGCGAGCAGTACTTC.

The V gene is TRBV9, the J gene TRBJ2-5, with D unclear. The germline CDR1 and CDR2 sequences are SGDLS and YYNGEE. The CDR3 covers 15 residues. Trimming shortened V by 4 bases and J by 5 bases, and 18 bases separated the two germline ends. The CDR3 protein is CASSQTSPLGETQYF. The CDR3 bases are TGTGCCAGCAGCCAGACTTCTCCCCTCGGCGAGACCCAGTACTTC.

The chain employs TRBV27 and TRBJ2-3; D is unresolved. This CDR3 is 15 amino acids long. V lost 10 bases, J lost 0 bases, and 17 bases lay in between. Germline V gene sequence: CDR1 MNHEY, CDR2 SMNVEV (reference sequence). The CDR3 spells CATSPGVSSTDTQYF. As DNA, the CDR3 is TGTGCCACATCCCCGGGCGTATCTAGCACAGATACGCAGTATTTT.

V and J are TRBV2 and TRBJ2-7, with TRBD1 matching over 7 bases. V was pared by 10 bases and J by 1 base, with 4 bases of the junction left unmatched. Germline-derived CDR1 and CDR2 are SNHLY and FYNNEI. This CDR3 region has 12 residues. DNA for the CDR3: TGTGCCACCCGGGACAGATCCTACGAGCAGTACTTC. Protein: CATRDRSYEQYF.

The chain carries TRBV2 and TRBJ1-5; weak D call: TRBD1 (5 bases). The V end was cut by 4 bases, the J end by 4 bases, with 8 bases between. The CDR3 length is 13 residues. Germline CDR1 reads SNHLY; CDR2 reads FYNNEI. The CDR3 reads CASSGQFNQPQHF. The CDR3 DNA reads as TGTGCCAGCAGTGGACAGTTTAATCAGCCCCAGCATTTT.

The chain couples TRBV20-1 to TRBJ1-6; 8 nucleotides match TRBD1. There are 14 residues in the CDR3. Germline trimming cut 6 bases from V and 4 bases from J; bases unmatched to any gene: 5. Germline V gives CDR1 DFQATT, CDR2 SNEGSKA (reference sequence). The CDR3 DNA follows: TGCAGTGCCCGGACAGGGAATTATAATTCACCCCTCCACTTT. It specifies CSARTGNYNSPLHF.

The chain couples TRBV2 to TRBJ2-3; 11 nucleotides agree with TRBD2. Germline V gives CDR1 SNHLY, CDR2 FYNNEI. This CDR3 comprises 15 residues. V dropped 2 bases and J dropped 5; count of bases not matched to a gene: 3. Here the CDR3 DNA reads TGTGCCAGCAGTGAACTAGCGGGGGGCGGAGATACGCAGTATTTT. Translating it yields CASSELAGGGDTQYF. The entire variable domain, with the rest obtained from reference TRBV2 and TRBJ2-3, is as follows: EPEVTQTPSHQVTQMGQEVILRCVPISNHLYFYWYRQILGQKVEFLVSFYNNEISEKSEIFDDQFSVERPDGSNFTLKIRSTKLEDSAMYFCASSELAGGGDTQYFGPGTRLTVL.

The chain has TRBV14 and TRBJ2-7; D is uncertain. The germline V gene encodes CDR1 SGHDN and CDR2 FVKESK. The CDR3 extends over 12 amino acids. V was shortened by 4 bases and J by 7 bases, with 11 bases between the two germline ends. The CDR3 is CASSPRFSEQYF. The DNA for the CDR3 is TGTGCCAGCAGCCCCCGGTTTTCGGAGCAGTACTTC.

V gene TRBV3-1 combines with J gene TRBJ1-1, with no clear D. The CDR3 loop spans 12 amino acids. Between the trimmed V and J ends, which lost 7 bases and 11 bases, there was a span of 17 bases. The germline V gene has CDR1 LGHDT and CDR2 YNNKEL (reference sequence). The chain's CDR3 is CASTPRGYRAFF. The CDR3 region has the DNA TGTGCCAGCACCCCTCGAGGGTATCGTGCTTTCTTT.

The V call is TRBV7-6, the J call TRBJ2-3; D remains unclear. In germline, CDR1 is SGHVS, CDR2 FNYEAQ. V lost 1 base and J lost 0, with 11 bases in between. The CDR3 contains 16 residues. DNA of the CDR3: TGTGCCAGCAGCTTAGGGAGTCTCGGGAGCACAGATACGCAGTATTTT. It yields the protein CASSLGSLGSTDTQYF.

The chain joins TRBV7-3 to TRBJ2-7; unclear D gene. Germline V gene sequence: CDR1 SGHTA, CDR2 FQGTGA. The CDR3 sequence is 13 residues long. V lost 5 bases to trimming and J lost 6 bases, with 14 bases between them. CDR3: CASSRRTETEQYF. The DNA for the CDR3 is TGTGCCAGCAGCCGGAGAACAGAGACCGAGCAGTACTTC.

Written as DNA, the CDR3 is TGTGCCAGCAGGCCGACAGGTGATTCCTACGAGCAGTACTTC. It yields the protein CASRPTGDSYEQYF. The J gene is TRBJ2-7, the V gene TRBV5-6; a possible D gene is TRBD1 (6 bases). Trimming took off 5 bases at V and 1 base at J, with 13 bases between the two ends. CDR1 is SGHDT and CDR2 is YYEEEE in the germline V gene. The CDR3 length is 14 residues.

The chain carries TRBV7-9 and TRBJ1-1; the match to TRBD1 covers 9 bases. Looked up from germline, CDR1 is SEHNR and CDR2 is FQNEAQ (reference sequence). CDR3 length equals 14 residues. With 0 bases clipped from V and 7 bases from J, the junction kept 3 bases outside the gene matches. The CDR3 region has the DNA TGTGCCAGCAGCTTAGCACAGGGGGCGGGTGAAGCTTTCTTT. Protein: CASSLAQGAGEAFF.

The rearrangement links TRBV2 to TRBJ2-2; TRBD2 agrees at 7 bases. From germline, CDR1 is SNHLY and CDR2 FYNNEI. CDR3 size: 15 residues. J gave up 7 bases and V 7 bases, and 12 bases lay outside the gene matches. CDR3 DNA: TGTGCCAGCACTTCGTCCAGGGAGGGAAGCGGGGAGCTGTTTTTT. Encoded protein: CASTSSREGSGELFF.

The chain combines TRBV5-6 with TRBJ1-2; TRBD1 matches 9 bases. CDR1 is SGHDT, CDR2 YYEEEE, per germline. The CDR3 is made up of 13 amino acids. Germline trimming cut 7 bases from V and 11 bases from J; bases unmatched to any gene: 12. The CDR3 coding sequence is TGTGCCAGCGCATCTTCGGACAGGGGTGTATACACCTTC. It encodes CASASSDRGVYTF.

This clonotype occurred once. The chain recombines TRBV20-1 with TRBJ1-1; the D is unclear. V dropped 5 bases and J dropped 0 bases, with 10 bases sitting between them. The CDR3 is 13 amino acids. Germline CDR1 and CDR2: DFQATT and SNEGSKA (reference sequence). As DNA, the CDR3 is TGCAGTGCTGGAAGAGAGTTGAACACTGAAGCTTTCTTT. This translates into CSAGRELNTEAFF.

This chain uses TRBV20-1 with TRBJ2-7, with 10 bases identical to TRBD1. The ends lost 2 bases at V and 4 bases at J; junction bases unmatched: 5. CDR1 DFQATT and CDR2 SNEGSKA come from the germline V gene (reference sequence). The CDR3 spans 14 residues. The CDR3, as DNA: TGCAGTGCTAGACCGGGACAGGGGTCATACGAGCAGTACTTC. Translated: CSARPGQGSYEQYF.

The genes are TRBV9 and TRBJ2-2; D gene unclear. The CDR3 has 14 amino acids. V was shortened by 0 bases and J by 0 bases, with 3 bases between the two germline ends. Germline V gives CDR1 SGDLS, CDR2 YYNGEE. This CDR3 reads CASSVAPNTGELFF. CDR3 nucleotide sequence: TGTGCCAGCAGCGTAGCTCCGAACACCGGGGAGCTGTTTTTT. The full variable domain, in which reference TRBV9 and TRBJ2-2 provide the parts outside the CDR3, is DSGVTQTPKHLITATGQRVTLRCSPRSGDLSVYWYQQSLDQGLQFLIQYYNGEERAKGNILERFSAQQFPDLHSELNLSSLELGDSALYFCASSVAPNTGELFFGEGSRLTVL.

The chain combines TRBV28 with TRBJ2-5; the D gene is possibly TRBD1 (5 bases). Germline loops: CDR1 MDHEN, CDR2 SYDVKM. The CDR3 contains 11 residues. V lost 7 bases, J lost 5 bases, and 8 bases lay in between. CDR3: CASTGLETQYF. The CDR3 DNA sequence: TGTGCCAGCACAGGGTTGGAGACCCAGTACTTC.

The sample holds one count of this clonotype. The chain uses TRBV15 and TRBJ2-3; TRBD2 aligns across 10 bases. Trimming at V came to 8 bases and at J to 5 bases, leaving 7 bases not matched to a gene. Germline values: CDR1 LNHNV, CDR2 YYDKDF (reference sequence). CDR3 length equals 14 residues. The CDR3 loop is CATRVGLAEDTQYF. The CDR3, as DNA: TGTGCCACCCGCGTTGGACTAGCGGAAGATACGCAGTATTTT.

The rearrangement links TRBV11-2 to TRBJ2-1; 10 bases line up with TRBD2. V shed 2 bases and J 2 bases; nucleotides not matched to a gene: 6. CDR3 length equals 17 residues. Germline V gene data show CDR1 as SGHAT and CDR2 as FQNNGV. CDR3 nucleotides: TGTGCCAGCAGCTTACTAGCGGGGGTTTCGGCCTACAATGAGCAGTTCTTC. Protein: CASSLLAGVSAYNEQFF.

The rearrangement uses TRBV7-2 and TRBJ2-7, with 10 bases that match TRBD2. V dropped 6 bases and J dropped 6; count of bases not matched to a gene: 11. Germline CDR1 and CDR2: SGHTA and FQGNSA. This CDR3 is 15 amino acids long. The CDR3 sequence is CASRPKTLAGVEQYF. The CDR3 coding sequence is TGTGCCAGCAGACCAAAGACGCTAGCGGGGGTCGAGCAGTACTTC. The full variable domain, with the rest looked up from reference TRBV7-2 and TRBJ2-7, is GAGVSQSPSNKVTEKGKDVELRCDPISGHTALYWYRQSLGQGLEFLIYFQGNSAPDKSGLPSDRFSAERTGGSVSTLTIQRTQQEDSAVYLCASRPKTLAGVEQYFGPGTRLTVT.